The clone carrying this T cell receptor beta chain was seen many times. V dropped 3 bases and J dropped 3 bases, with 5 bases sitting between them. The CDR3 spans 13 residues. TCRdb analysed the RT-PCR reads with MiXCR anew, one entry per CDR3 protein. The repertoire holds about 680,000 distinct CDR3 sequences, approximately 15% seen once, with just over 3.5% in the top ten. The specimen sequenced was memory CD4+ T cells from blood. The clonotype comes from a female donor in good health, serving as a healthy control. The V gene is TRBV12-3 or TRBV12-4, the J gene TRBJ2-2; D ambiguous. The CDR3 loop is CASSFGYTGELFF. The CDR3 DNA sequence: TGTGCCAGCAGTTTCGGGTACACCGGGGAGCTGTTTTTT.